This TCR beta chain was identified in a study of cytomegalovirus exposure and HLA in healthy donors. Study findings and constraints: Reported performance of the classifier showed diagnosis of cytomegalovirus status with high specificity and sensitivity. Later on, an analysis found that several of the most significant clusters appeared to be linked to common viral pathogens, which included parvovirus B19. Most subjects had HLA-A and HLA-B alleles reportedly predicted accurately by TCR beta sequences. There were reportedly fewer N-insertions in an Asian-associated ancestry cluster than the approximately 670-donor mean, in a later analysis.

The primer mix had 60 Vbeta and 13 Jbeta primers. Generated by immunoSEQ multiplex PCR, the TCRdb table keeps only in-frame clones and is missing some. The sample consists of fewer than 150,000 clones, approximately 60% of them appearing once. Trimming removed 5 bases from V and 1 base from J, with 11 bases in between. The CDR3 totals 14 residues. The germline gives CDR1 MDHEN, CDR2 SYDVKM. To note about this clone: Its antigen is undetermined.

The rearrangement links TRBV28 to TRBJ2-5, with D perhaps TRBD1 (6 bases). This TCR was sampled from a human donor in good health. Sequenced input: PBMCs. The CDR3 spells CASSQGQPQETQYF. In DNA, the CDR3 is TGTGCCAGCAGTCAAGGACAGCCCCAAGAGACCCAGTACTTC.